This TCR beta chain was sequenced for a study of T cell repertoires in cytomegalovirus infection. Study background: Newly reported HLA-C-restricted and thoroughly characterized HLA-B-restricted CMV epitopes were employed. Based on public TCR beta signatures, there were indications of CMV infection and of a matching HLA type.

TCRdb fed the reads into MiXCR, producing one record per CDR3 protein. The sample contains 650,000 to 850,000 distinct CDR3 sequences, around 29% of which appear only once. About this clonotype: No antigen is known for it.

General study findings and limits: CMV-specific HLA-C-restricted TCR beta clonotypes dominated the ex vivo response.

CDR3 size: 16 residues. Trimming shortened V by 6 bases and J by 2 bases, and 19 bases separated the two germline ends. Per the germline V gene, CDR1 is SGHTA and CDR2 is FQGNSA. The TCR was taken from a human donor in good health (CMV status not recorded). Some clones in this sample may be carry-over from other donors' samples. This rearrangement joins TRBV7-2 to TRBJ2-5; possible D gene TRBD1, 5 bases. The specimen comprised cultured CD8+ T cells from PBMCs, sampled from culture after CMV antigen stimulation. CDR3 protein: CASSPKGLGWQETQYF. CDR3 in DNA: TGTGCCAGCAGTCCAAAGGGGCTGGGGTGGCAAGAGACCCAGTACTTC. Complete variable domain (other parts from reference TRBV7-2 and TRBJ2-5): GAGVSQSPSNKVTEKGKDVELRCDPISGHTALYWYRQSLGQGLEFLIYFQGNSAPDKSGLPSDRFSAERTGGSVSTLTIQRTQQEDSAVYLCASSPKGLGWQETQYFGPGTRLLVL.